Shown below are 16 T cell receptor beta chains from a single sample sequenced in a study of T cell responses to AZD1222 COVID-19 vaccine. Produced via immunoSEQ multiplex PCR; TCRdb's table is partial and in-frame only. This sample yields about 150,000 clones, of which 93% are seen a single time; under 6.5% belongs to the top ten. The source was peripheral blood, collected on day 0 of AZD1222 vaccination. The origin of the receptors is an adult in good health.

V is TRBV28 and J is TRBJ2-1; 9 nucleotides align to TRBD1. The germline gives CDR1 MDHEN, CDR2 SYDVKM. The trim removed 3 bases at V and 7 bases at J, leaving 7 bases unmatched. This CDR3 contains 15 residues. CDR3: CASSFERDRVNEQFF. CDR3 nucleotides: TGTGCCAGCAGTTTTGAGCGGGACAGGGTGAATGAGCAGTTCTTC.

J is TRBJ2-1 and V is TRBV5-1; tentatively, D is TRBD2 (5 bases). Germline V CDR1 and CDR2: SGHRS, YFSETQ. The CDR3 is 14 amino acids. Trimming pared 4 bases from V and 5 bases from J, leaving 13 bases between. CDR3 sequence: CASSRTATDNEQFF. CDR3 nucleotide sequence: TGCGCCAGCAGCCGGACTGCCACAGACAATGAGCAGTTCTTC.

This clone was observed a single time. The rearrangement joins TRBV6-2 or TRBV6-3 to TRBJ2-7; TRBD2 is a possible D gene (6 bases). V was cut by 6 bases and J by 2 bases, with 17 bases left in between. The germline V gene encodes CDR1 MNHEY and CDR2 SVGEGT. This CDR3 is built from 15 residues. The CDR3 nucleotides are TGTGCCAGCAGCCTGAATAGCGGATCCCCCTACGAGCAGTACTTC. This gives the protein CASSLNSGSPYEQYF.

The chain has TRBV12-3 or TRBV12-4 and TRBJ1-1, with D uncertain. CDR3 length: 12 residues. V lost 1 base and J 7 bases, leaving 7 bases between the germline ends. The CDR3 region is CASSLGAGEAFF. The CDR3 DNA reads as TGTGCCAGCAGTTTAGGGGCGGGTGAAGCTTTCTTT.

J is TRBJ2-7 and V is TRBV5-6, with D possibly matching TRBD2 (5 bases). CDR1 and CDR2 (germline): SGHDT, YYEEEE. Between the trimmed V and J ends, which lost 4 bases and 1 base, there was a span of 15 bases. This CDR3 has 15 residues. This chain's CDR3 is CASSRPKDLSYEQYF. The CDR3 DNA reads as TGTGCCAGCAGCCGACCGAAGGACTTATCCTACGAGCAGTACTTC.

J is TRBJ2-1 and V is TRBV2; TRBD2 might be the D (6 bases). The CDR3 covers 15 residues. Germline lookup yields CDR1 SNHLY and CDR2 FYNNEI. V lost 9 bases, J lost 1 base, and 16 bases lay in between. The CDR3 here is CARKGPRESYNEQFF. The CDR3 DNA reads TGTGCCAGGAAGGGCCCCCGGGAGTCCTACAATGAGCAGTTCTTC.

The chain combines TRBV12-3 or TRBV12-4 with TRBJ1-2; maybe TRBD1 (6 bases). The ends were cut back, 6 bases at V and 7 bases at J, with 15 bases in the middle. The CDR3 covers 13 residues. CDR3 DNA sequence: TGTGCCAGCAGCTACGACAGGAGGGGTGGCTACACCTTC. Amino acids: CASSYDRRGGYTF.

V gene TRBV5-4 combines with J gene TRBJ2-1; 10 bases match TRBD2. In germline, CDR1 is SGHNT, CDR2 YYREEE (reference sequence). The CDR3 consists of 17 residues. V was clipped by 4 bases and J by 6 bases; unmatched bases: 13. The CDR3 coding sequence is TGTGCCAGCAGCCCGAGGGGAGCGGGAGGGCTCGGCAATGAGCAGTTCTTC. It is translated as CASSPRGAGGLGNEQFF.

J is TRBJ2-7 and V is TRBV11-2; D gene ambiguous. Germline CDR1 is SGHAT and CDR2 is FQNNGV. CDR3 length: 11 amino acids. Trimming left V 3 bases short and J 3 bases short, with 3 bases between. CDR3 sequence: CASSFSYEQYF. In DNA, the CDR3 is TGTGCCAGCAGCTTCAGCTACGAGCAGTACTTC.

This chain connects TRBV28 to TRBJ1-1, with D perhaps TRBD1 (5 bases). In germline, CDR1 is MDHEN, CDR2 SYDVKM. CDR3 size: 15 residues. V was trimmed by 5 bases and J by 0 bases, leaving 13 bases between them. The CDR3 DNA follows: TGTGCCAGCAGTCCTCCGGGACTTATGAACACTGAAGCTTTCTTT. This translates into CASSPPGLMNTEAFF. The variable domain in full, completed from reference TRBV28 and TRBJ1-1, reads DVKVTQSSRYLVKRTGEKVFLECVQDMDHENMFWYRQDPGLGLRLIYFSYDVKMKEKGDIPEGYSVSREKKERFSLILESASTNQTSMYLCASSPPGLMNTEAFFGQGTRLTVV.

V usage is TRBV5-1 and J usage is TRBJ1-4; D possibly corresponds to TRBD1 (6 bases). V lost 3 bases and J 7 bases, leaving 16 bases between the germline ends. CDR1 and CDR2 from the germline V gene are SGHRS and YFSETQ. This CDR3 contains 15 residues. CDR3 in DNA: TGCGCCAGCAGCTACCTCGCCAGGGGCGGTGAAAAACTGTTTTTT. Translated: CASSYLARGGEKLFF.

The J gene is TRBJ1-1, the V gene TRBV12-3 or TRBV12-4; no clear D gene. V lost 1 base, J lost 7 bases, and 4 bases lay in between. This CDR3 region has 11 residues. Written as DNA, the CDR3 is TGTGCCAGCAGTTTAGGGGATGAAGCTTTCTTT. It codes for CASSLGDEAFF.

This chain uses TRBV5-1 with TRBJ1-1; D possibly corresponds to TRBD1 (6 bases). Germline CDR1 SGHRS, CDR2 YFSETQ. V was shortened by 2 bases and J by 2 bases, with 16 bases between the two germline ends. The CDR3 runs to 16 residues. DNA of the CDR3: TGCGCCAGCAGCTTTAGAGGGCAGGGGTCAAACACTGAAGCTTTCTTT. Protein sequence: CASSFRGQGSNTEAFF.

The CDR3 region is CASSLEGTITEAFF. DNA of the CDR3: TGTGCCAGCAGCTTAGAGGGAACGATAACTGAAGCTTTCTTT. The chain employs TRBV7-3 and TRBJ1-1; D ambiguous. Germline values: CDR1 SGHTA, CDR2 FQGTGA. This CDR3 comprises 14 residues. Trimming removed 2 bases from V and 5 bases from J, with 12 bases in between.

The chain is built from TRBV28 and TRBJ1-2; no clear D gene. Trimming removed 7 bases from V and 7 bases from J, with 16 bases in between. The CDR3 consists of 13 residues. Germline V gene data show CDR1 as MDHEN and CDR2 as SYDVKM. CDR3 nucleotide sequence: TGTGCCAGCACTAAAAGGGCAGGTGCTGGCTACACCTTC. Translated: CASTKRAGAGYTF.

This rearrangement joins TRBV9 to TRBJ1-2; D unresolved. Germline values: CDR1 SGDLS, CDR2 YYNGEE. The CDR3 is 15 residues long. V lost 0 bases to trimming and J lost 0 bases, with 9 bases between them. The DNA of the CDR3 is TGTGCCAGCAGCGTAGACGGGTTAGCTAACTATGGCTACACCTTC. Amino acids: CASSVDGLANYGYTF.